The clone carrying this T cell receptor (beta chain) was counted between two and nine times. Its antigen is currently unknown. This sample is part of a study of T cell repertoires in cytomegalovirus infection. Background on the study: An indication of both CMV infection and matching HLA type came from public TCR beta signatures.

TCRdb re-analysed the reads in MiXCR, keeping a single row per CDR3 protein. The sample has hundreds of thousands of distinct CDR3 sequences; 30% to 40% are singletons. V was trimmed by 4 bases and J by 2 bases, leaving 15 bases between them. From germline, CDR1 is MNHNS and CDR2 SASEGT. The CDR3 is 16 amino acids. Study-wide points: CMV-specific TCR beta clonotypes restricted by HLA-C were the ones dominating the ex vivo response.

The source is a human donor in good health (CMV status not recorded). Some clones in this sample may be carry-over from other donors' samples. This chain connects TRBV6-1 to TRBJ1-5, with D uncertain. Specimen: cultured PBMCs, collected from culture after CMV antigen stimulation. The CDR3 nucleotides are TGTGCCAGCAGTGTTTCGCAGGTCGAGGGCAATCAGCCCCAGCATTTT. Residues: CASSVSQVEGNQPQHF.